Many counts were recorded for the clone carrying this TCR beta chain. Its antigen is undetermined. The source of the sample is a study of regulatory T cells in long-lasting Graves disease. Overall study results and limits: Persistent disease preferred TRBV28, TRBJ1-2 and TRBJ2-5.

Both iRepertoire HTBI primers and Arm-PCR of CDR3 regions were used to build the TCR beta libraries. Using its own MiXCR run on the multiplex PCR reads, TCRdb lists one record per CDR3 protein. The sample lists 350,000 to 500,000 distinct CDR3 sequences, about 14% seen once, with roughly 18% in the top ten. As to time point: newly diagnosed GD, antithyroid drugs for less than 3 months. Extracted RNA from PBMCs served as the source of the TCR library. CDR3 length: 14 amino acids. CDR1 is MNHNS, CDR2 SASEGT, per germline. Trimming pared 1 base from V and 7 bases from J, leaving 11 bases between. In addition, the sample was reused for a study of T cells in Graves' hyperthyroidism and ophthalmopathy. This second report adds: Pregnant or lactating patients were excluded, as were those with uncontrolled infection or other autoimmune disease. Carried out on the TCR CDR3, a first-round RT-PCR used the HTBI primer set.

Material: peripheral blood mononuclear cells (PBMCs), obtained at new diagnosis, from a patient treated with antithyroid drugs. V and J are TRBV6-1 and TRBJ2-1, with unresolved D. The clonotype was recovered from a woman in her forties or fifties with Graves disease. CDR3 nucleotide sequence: TGTGCCAGCAGTGAAGTTGACGAACTGAATGAGCAGTTCTTC. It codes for CASSEVDELNEQFF.